Sequencing of this T cell receptor (beta chain) was carried out in a study of CD8+ T cells in alopecia areata. Study details: Those patients who were treated received oral tofacitinib, which was given at 5 to 10 mg twice daily for moderate-to-severe alopecia areata.

RNA was extracted and reverse transcribed into cDNA as the sequencing template. The assay was immunoSEQ multiplex PCR, and TCRdb's table has in-frame clones only and misses some. The sample contains hundreds of thousands of clones, 57% of which appear only once. Sorted out of PBMCs were CD4+ T cells and CD8+ T cells. The length of the CDR3 is 12 residues. V shed 2 bases and J shed 2 bases, with 4 bases lying between them. Germline-derived CDR1 and CDR2 are SGHRS and YFSETQ. This specimen was CD4+ T cells sorted from blood, taken at week 0. This receptor was taken from a human donor with alopecia areata. This chain connects TRBV5-1 to TRBJ2-5, with D unclear. CDR3 region: CASSFSQETQYF. The DNA of the CDR3 is TGCGCCAGCAGCTTCTCGCAAGAGACCCAGTACTTC.